A single sample gave rise to the 4 T cell receptor beta chains below, sequenced in a study of blood T cell repertoires in COVID-19. Clones were sequenced by immunoSEQ multiplex PCR, and TCRdb holds only the in-frame ones, with some missing. This sample has more than 100,000 clones, with 82% found just once. Specimen: peripheral blood. The receptors come from a woman in her 70s with acute or convalescent COVID-19.

This clone was observed a handful of times. This chain connects TRBV29-1 to TRBJ2-2; D not certain. Germline V lookup: CDR1 SQVTM, CDR2 ANQGSEA. The V end lost 5 bases, the J end lost 1 base, and 5 bases lay between the germline ends. CDR3 length: 12 residues. The DNA for the CDR3 is TGCAGCGTTAAACAGAACACCGGGGAGCTGTTTTTT. It specifies CSVKQNTGELFF.

This sequence joins TRBV12-5 and TRBJ1-2; D possibly corresponds to TRBD1 (5 bases). This CDR3 spans 15 amino acids. The V end lost 6 bases, the J end lost 5 bases, and 19 bases lay between the germline ends. The germline V gene has CDR1 LGHNT and CDR2 FRNRAP. The CDR3: CASGSSPGLWYGYTF. The CDR3, as DNA: TGTGCTAGTGGATCCTCTCCGGGACTCTGGTATGGCTACACCTTC.

The chain employs TRBV6-5 and TRBJ2-5; 10 bases match TRBD1. CDR3 length equals 14 residues. V dropped 6 bases and J dropped 4; count of bases not matched to a gene: 5. The germline CDR1 and CDR2 sequences are MNHEY and SVGAGI. The CDR3 loop reads CASSDRGRGETQYF. Written as DNA, the CDR3 is TGTGCCAGCAGCGACAGGGGGCGGGGAGAGACCCAGTACTTC.

The CDR3 coding sequence is TGTGCCAGCCGTCCGGGGGGTCCGGAAAAACTGTTTTTT. Translation: CASRPGGPEKLFF. The chain links TRBV12-3 or TRBV12-4 to TRBJ1-4; D possibly corresponds to TRBD1 (5 bases). Trimming shortened V by 8 bases and J by 8 bases, and 15 bases separated the two germline ends. This CDR3 spans 13 amino acids.